This passage covers 5 T cell receptor beta chains from one sample sequenced in a study of CD8+ T cells in alopecia areata. Sequencing used cDNA as its template, made by extracting RNA and reverse transcribing it. Sequencing used immunoSEQ multiplex PCR; TCRdb keeps in-frame clones, though not all of them. This sample comprises 2,500 to 3,000 clones, none seen once only. Sequenced sample: lesional skin. The receptors originated from a C3H/HeJ mouse with alopecia areata. Mice of this strain are of MHC haplotype H2-k.

As concerns this clone: Each gene name is a mouse one. The read ends 4 residues shy of where the CDR3 ends; the end is completed using the germline J gene. V gene TRBV13-2 combines with J gene TRBJ2-3, with 11 bases aligning to TRBD1. CDR3 length: 18 amino acids. J was trimmed by 0 bases and V by 2 bases; bases with no gene match: 8. Per germline, CDR1 NNHNN and CDR2 SYGAGS (reference sequence). The part of the CDR3 DNA that was read is TGTGCCAGCGGTGAAGGGGACAGGGGGGCGCGTAGTGCAGAA. Protein sequence: CASGEGDRGARSAE. The CDR3 as a whole reads CASGEGDRGARSAETLYF.

About this clone: Relative to the germline gene, one junction end is altered; a read error may explain this. Germline and genes: mouse. The sequence runs out 4 residues before the end of the CDR3; the remainder is reconstructed from the germline J gene. The chain uses TRBV13-2 and TRBJ1-1; maybe TRBD1 (6 bases). Germline V lookup: CDR1 NNHNN, CDR2 SYGAGS (reference sequence). This CDR3 has 14 amino acids. Partial CDR3 DNA: TGTGCCAGCAGTGAATGGGACACCAACACA. Its translation: CASSEWDTNT. The CDR3 reads in full as CASSEWDTNTEVFF.

In its sample, this clone was seen many times. Genes here carry mouse names. Coverage ceases 4 residues before the CDR3 finishes, and the germline J gene fills in the end. The V and J genes are TRBV13-2 and TRBJ2-5, with 10 bases matching TRBD1. This CDR3 region has 17 residues. Germline V gives CDR1 NNHNN, CDR2 SYGAGS (reference sequence). With 1 base clipped from V and 0 bases from J, the junction kept 5 bases outside the gene matches. The CDR3 DNA, read in part, is TGTGCCAGCGGTGATTCCGGGACAGGGGTTAACCAAGAC. Protein sequence: CASGDSGTGVNQD. The whole CDR3 sequence is CASGDSGTGVNQDTQYF.

This clone ranks as large (0.1 to 1%). Gene labels here are mouse ones. The read stops 4 residues short of the end of the CDR3; the missing end is completed from the germline J gene. Other nucleotide sequences in the sample specify the same CDR3. The chain uses TRBV19 and TRBJ2-7; 7 nucleotides match TRBD1. Germline V CDR1 and CDR2: FNHDT, SITEND (reference sequence). The CDR3 sequence is 15 residues long. The junction had 8 bases not matched to a gene; V was cut back by 5 bases and J by 0 bases. CDR3 DNA (partial): TGTGCCAGCAGCCATCCCAGGGGGAGCTCCTAT. Protein: CASSHPRGSSY. The CDR3 in its entirety is CASSHPRGSSYEQYF.

In its sample, this clone was seen many times. Gene names and germline refer to mouse. The sequenced fragment ends 4 residues before the CDR3 boundary, so the rest is inferred from the germline J gene. The gene calls are TRBV13-1 and TRBJ2-4; D not resolved. Germline values: CDR1 NSHNY, CDR2 SYGAGN. The CDR3 is 13 amino acids. Trimming pared 2 bases from V and 0 bases from J, leaving 4 bases between. Here the CDR3 reads CASSDISQNTLYF. The sequenced part of the CDR3 DNA is TGTGCCAGCAGTGACATTAGTCAAAAC.